The clone carrying this T cell receptor (beta chain) has at least ten counts. Antigen: not known. Germline V gene sequence: CDR1 DFQATT, CDR2 SNEGSKA (reference sequence). With 1 base removed from V and 4 bases from J, the gap between germline ends came to 13 bases. This CDR3 spans 14 amino acids. The sample is drawn from a study of neurological immune-mediated disorders. Study results and limitations: The study found no CDR3 amino acid sequences shared by expanded clones across subjects, suggesting private repertoires in all groups.

Sequencing of 15-18 subjects in each run yielded over 180 million TCR-beta sequences. One entry per CDR3 protein, called by TCRdb with MiXCR from the 5' RACE reads. The sample has about 55,000 distinct CDR3 sequences, around 3.9% seen once; the top ten hold 1.6%. The chain employs TRBV20-1 and TRBJ1-1, with D tentatively TRBD1 (6 bases). Source material: PBMCs. The sequence derives from a man aged 25 to 40 with multiple sclerosis. The CDR3, as DNA: TGCAGTGCTAGAGGGGGGGCGCCTATCACTGAAGCTTTCTTT. This codes for CSARGGAPITEAFF.